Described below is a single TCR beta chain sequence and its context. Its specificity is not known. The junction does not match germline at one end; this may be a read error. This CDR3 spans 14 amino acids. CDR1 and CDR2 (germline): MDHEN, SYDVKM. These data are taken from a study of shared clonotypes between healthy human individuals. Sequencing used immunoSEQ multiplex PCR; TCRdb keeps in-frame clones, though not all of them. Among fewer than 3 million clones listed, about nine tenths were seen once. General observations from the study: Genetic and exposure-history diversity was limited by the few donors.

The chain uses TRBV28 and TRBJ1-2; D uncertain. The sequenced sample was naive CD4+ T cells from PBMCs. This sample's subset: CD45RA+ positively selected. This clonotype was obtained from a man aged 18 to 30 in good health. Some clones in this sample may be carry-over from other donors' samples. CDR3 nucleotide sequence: TGTACCAGCAGTTCTGGGCTCTCTAACTATGGCTACACCTTC. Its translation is CTSSSGLSNYGYTF.